What follows is one TCR beta chain and its context. This sample is drawn from a study of blood T cell repertoires in COVID-19. Study background: Researchers got acute and convalescent COVID-19 samples from the United States, Italy and Spain. From T cells, B-cell-depleted T cells, or PBMCs came the material, which was cDNA or gDNA.

The CDR3 loop spans 15 amino acids. Germline V gene sequence: CDR1 SGHAT, CDR2 FQNNGV. V lost 1 base to trimming and J lost 5 bases; unmatched junction nucleotides: 4. The data were produced by immunoSEQ multiplex PCR, yet TCRdb's version contains in-frame clones alone and is incomplete. The table records over 300,000 clones, 70% to 90% of them present only once. Residents of over 20 US areas, aged 18 to 89 years, made up the participants. This receptor was taken from a woman in her thirties with acute COVID-19. The chain has TRBV11-2 and TRBJ2-2; 7 bases are a match to TRBD2. The material sequenced was PBMCs or T cells enriched from blood (not recorded which). The CDR3 DNA sequence: TGTGCCAGCAGCTTAGTCGGGGGGTTGACCGGGGAGCTGTTTTTT. Protein sequence: CASSLVGGLTGELFF.